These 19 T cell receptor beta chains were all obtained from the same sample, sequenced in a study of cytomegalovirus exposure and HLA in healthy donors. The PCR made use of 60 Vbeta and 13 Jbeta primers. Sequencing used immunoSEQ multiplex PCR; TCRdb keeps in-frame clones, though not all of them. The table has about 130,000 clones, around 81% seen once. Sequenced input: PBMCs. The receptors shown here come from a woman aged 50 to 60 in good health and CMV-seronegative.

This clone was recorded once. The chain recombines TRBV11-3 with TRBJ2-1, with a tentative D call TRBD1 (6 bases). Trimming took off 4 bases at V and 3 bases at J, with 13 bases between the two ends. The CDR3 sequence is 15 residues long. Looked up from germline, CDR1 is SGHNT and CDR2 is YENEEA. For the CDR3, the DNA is TGTGCCAGCAGCTCCGGGGACAAAGGCTACAATGAGCAGTTCTTC. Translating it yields CASSSGDKGYNEQFF.

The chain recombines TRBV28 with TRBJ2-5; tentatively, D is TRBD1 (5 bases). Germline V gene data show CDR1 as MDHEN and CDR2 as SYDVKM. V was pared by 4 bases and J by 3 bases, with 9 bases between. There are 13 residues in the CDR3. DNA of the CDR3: TGTGCCAGCAGTTCGACAGTGAAAGAGACCCAGTACTTC. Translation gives CASSSTVKETQYF.

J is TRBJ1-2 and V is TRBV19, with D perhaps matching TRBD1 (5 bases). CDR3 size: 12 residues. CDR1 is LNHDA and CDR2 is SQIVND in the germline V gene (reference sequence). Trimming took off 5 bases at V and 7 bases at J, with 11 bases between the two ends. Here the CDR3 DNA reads TGTGCCAGTAGTCCAAGACAGCGTGGCTACACCTTC. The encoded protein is CASSPRQRGYTF.

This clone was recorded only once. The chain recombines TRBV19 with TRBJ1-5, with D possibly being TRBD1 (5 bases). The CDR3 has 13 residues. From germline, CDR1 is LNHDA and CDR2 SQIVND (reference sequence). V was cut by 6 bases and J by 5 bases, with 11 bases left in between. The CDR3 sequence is CASRPGVYQPQHF. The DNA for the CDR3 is TGTGCCAGTAGACCGGGGGTGTATCAGCCCCAGCATTTT.

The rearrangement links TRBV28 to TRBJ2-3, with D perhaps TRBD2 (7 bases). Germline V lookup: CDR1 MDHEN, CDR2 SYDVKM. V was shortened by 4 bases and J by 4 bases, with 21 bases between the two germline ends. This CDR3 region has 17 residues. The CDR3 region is CASSSLGEGVNPDTQYF. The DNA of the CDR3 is TGTGCCAGCAGTTCCCTAGGGGAGGGGGTAAACCCAGATACGCAGTATTTT. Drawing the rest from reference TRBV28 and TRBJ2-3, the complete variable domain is DVKVTQSSRYLVKRTGEKVFLECVQDMDHENMFWYRQDPGLGLRLIYFSYDVKMKEKGDIPEGYSVSREKKERFSLILESASTNQTSMYLCASSSLGEGVNPDTQYFGPGTRLTVL.

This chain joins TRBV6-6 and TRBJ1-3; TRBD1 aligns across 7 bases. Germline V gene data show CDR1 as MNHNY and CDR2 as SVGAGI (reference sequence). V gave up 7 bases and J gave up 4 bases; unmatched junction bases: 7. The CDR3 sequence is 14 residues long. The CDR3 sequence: CASTGTGVGNTIYF. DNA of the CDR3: TGTGCCAGCACTGGCACAGGGGTAGGAAACACCATATATTTT.

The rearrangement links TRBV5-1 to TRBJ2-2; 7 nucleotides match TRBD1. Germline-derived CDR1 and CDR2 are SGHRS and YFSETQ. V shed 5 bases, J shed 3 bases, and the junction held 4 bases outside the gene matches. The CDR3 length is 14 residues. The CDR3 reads CASSLGQDTGELFF. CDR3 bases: TGCGCCAGCAGTCTTGGACAGGACACCGGGGAGCTGTTTTTT.

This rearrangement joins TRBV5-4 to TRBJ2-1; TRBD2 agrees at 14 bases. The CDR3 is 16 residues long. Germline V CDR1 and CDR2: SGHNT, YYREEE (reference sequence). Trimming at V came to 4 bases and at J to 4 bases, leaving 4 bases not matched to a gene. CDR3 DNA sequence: TGTGCCAGCAGCCCGACTAGCGGGAGGGGTTACAATGAGCAGTTCTTC. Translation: CASSPTSGRGYNEQFF.

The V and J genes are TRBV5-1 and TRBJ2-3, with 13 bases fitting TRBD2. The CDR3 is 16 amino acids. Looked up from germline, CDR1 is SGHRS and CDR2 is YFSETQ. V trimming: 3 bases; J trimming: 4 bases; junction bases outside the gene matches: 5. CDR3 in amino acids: CASSWGLAGSSDTQYF. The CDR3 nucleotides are TGCGCCAGCAGCTGGGGACTAGCGGGAAGTTCAGATACGCAGTATTTT.

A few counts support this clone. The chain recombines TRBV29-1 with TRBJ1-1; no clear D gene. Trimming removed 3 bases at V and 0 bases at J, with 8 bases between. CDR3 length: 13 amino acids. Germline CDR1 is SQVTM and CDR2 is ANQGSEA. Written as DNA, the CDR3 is TGCAGCGTTGACGAGGGAATGAACACTGAAGCTTTCTTT. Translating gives CSVDEGMNTEAFF. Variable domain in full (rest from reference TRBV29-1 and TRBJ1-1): SAVISQKPSRDICQRGTSLTIQCQVDSQVTMMFWYRQQPGQSLTLIATANQGSEATYESGFVIDKFPISRPNLTFSTLTVSNMSPEDSSIYLCSVDEGMNTEAFFGQGTRLTVV.

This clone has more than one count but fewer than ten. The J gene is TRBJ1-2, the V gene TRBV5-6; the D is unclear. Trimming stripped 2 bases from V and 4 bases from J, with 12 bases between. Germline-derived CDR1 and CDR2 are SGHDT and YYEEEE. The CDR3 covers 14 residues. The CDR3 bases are TGTGCCAGCAGCTTAAGGAGAACGGGCTATGGCTACACCTTC. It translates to CASSLRRTGYGYTF.

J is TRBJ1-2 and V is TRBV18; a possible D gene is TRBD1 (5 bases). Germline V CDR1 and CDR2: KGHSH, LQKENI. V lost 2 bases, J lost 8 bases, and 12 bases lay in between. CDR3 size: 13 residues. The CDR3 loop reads CASSPDSQGGYTF. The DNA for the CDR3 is TGTGCCAGCTCACCAGACAGCCAGGGCGGCTACACCTTC.

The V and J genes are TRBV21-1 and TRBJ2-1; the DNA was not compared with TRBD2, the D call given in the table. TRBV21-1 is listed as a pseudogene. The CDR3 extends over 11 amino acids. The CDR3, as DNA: TGTGCCAGCAGCAAGGGAGTAGCGGGGATCTTC. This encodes CASSKGVAGIF.

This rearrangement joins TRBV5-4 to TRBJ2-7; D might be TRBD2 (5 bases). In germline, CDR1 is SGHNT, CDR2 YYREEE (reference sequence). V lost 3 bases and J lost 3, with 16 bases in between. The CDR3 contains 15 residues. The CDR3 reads CASSSQTNPGYEQYV. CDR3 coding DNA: TGTGCCAGCAGCTCGCAGACTAACCCGGGCTACGAGCAGTACGTC.

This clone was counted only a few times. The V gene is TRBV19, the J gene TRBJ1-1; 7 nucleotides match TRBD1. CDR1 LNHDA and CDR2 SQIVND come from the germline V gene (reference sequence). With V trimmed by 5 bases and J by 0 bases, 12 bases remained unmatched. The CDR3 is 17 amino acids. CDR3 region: CASSRDSPFLMNTEAFF. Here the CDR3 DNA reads TGTGCCAGTAGTCGGGACAGTCCATTTCTCATGAACACTGAAGCTTTCTTT.

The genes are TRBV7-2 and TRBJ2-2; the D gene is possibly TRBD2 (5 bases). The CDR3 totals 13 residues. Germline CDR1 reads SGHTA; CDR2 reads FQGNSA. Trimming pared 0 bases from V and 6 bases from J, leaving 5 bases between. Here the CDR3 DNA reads TGTGCCAGCAGCTTAGCGCGGGCCGGGGAGCTGTTTTTT. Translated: CASSLARAGELFF.

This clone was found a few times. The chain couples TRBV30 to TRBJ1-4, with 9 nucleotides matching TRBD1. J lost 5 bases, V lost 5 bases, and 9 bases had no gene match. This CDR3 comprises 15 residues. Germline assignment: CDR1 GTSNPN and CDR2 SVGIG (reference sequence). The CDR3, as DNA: TGTGCCTGGGACCAGGGACAGGGATCGAATGAAAAACTGTTTTTT. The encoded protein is CAWDQGQGSNEKLFF.

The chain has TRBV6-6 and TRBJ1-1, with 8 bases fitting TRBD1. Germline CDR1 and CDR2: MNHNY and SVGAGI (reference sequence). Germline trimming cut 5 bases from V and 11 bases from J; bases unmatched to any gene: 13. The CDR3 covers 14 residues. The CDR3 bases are TGTGCCAGCAGTCCCCGGGACAGGTACCCGGGGGCTTTCTTT. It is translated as CASSPRDRYPGAFF.

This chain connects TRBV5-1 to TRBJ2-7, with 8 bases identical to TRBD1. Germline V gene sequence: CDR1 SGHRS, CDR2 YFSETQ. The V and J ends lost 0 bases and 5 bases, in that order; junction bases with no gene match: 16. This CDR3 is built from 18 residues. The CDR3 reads CASSLAFKTGVKLNEQYF. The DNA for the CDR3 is TGCGCCAGCAGCTTGGCCTTCAAGACAGGGGTAAAGCTGAACGAGCAGTACTTC.